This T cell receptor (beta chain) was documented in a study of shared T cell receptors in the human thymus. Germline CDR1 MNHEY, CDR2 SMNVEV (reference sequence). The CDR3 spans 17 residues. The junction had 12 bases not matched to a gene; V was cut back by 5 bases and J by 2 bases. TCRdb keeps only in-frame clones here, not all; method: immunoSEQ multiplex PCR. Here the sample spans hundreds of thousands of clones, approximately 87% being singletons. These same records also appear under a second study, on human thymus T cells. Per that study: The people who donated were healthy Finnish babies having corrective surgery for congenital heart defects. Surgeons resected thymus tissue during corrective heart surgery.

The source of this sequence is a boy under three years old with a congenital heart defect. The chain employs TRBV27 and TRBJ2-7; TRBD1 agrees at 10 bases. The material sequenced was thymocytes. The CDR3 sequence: CASSAHEGDRGTYEQYF. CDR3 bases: TGTGCCAGCAGTGCCCACGAGGGGGACAGGGGCACCTACGAGCAGTACTTC.